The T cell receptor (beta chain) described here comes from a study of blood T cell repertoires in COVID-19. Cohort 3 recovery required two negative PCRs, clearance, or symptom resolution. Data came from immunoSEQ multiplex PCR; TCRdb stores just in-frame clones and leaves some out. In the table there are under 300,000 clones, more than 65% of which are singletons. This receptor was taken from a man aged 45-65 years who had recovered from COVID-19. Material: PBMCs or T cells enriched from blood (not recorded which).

The CDR3 reads CASSQERTQNYNEQFF. The DNA of the CDR3 is TGTGCCAGCAGCCAAGAAAGGACTCAAAATTACAATGAGCAGTTCTTC. The V gene is TRBV4-2, the J gene TRBJ2-1, with a weak D call TRBD2 (5 bases). Germline CDR1 and CDR2: LGHNA and YNFKEQ. This CDR3 has 16 amino acids. With 0 bases removed from V and 4 bases from J, the gap between germline ends came to 13 bases.